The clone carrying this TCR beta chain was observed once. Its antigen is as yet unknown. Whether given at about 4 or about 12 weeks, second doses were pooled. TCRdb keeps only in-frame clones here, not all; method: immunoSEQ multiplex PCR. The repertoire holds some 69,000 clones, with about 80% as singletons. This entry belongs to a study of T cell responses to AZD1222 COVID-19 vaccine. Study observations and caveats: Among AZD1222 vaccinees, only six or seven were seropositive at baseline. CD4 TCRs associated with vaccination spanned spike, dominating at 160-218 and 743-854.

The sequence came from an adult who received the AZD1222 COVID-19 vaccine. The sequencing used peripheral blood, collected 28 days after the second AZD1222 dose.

CDR3 sequence (DNA): TGTGCCAGCAGTGAGAGGACACTTATCAATCAGCCCCAGCATTTT. This codes for CASSERTLINQPQHF. V usage is TRBV6-1 and J usage is TRBJ1-5, with D perhaps matching TRBD1 (5 bases). CDR3 size: 15 residues. Germline values: CDR1 MNHNS, CDR2 SASEGT. V gave up 3 bases and J gave up 3 bases, with 12 bases separating them.